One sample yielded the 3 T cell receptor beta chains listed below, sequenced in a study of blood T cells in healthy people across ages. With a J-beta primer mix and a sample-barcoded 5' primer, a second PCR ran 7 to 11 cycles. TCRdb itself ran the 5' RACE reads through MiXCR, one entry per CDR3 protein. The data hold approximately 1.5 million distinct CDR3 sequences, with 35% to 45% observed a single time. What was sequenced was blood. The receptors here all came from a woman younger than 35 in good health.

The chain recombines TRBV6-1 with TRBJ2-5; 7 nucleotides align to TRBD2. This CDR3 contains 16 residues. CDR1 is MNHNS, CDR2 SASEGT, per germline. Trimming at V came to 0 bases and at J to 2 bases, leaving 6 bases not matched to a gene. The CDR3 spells CASSEALAGEQETQYF. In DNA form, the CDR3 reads TGTGCCAGCAGTGAAGCGCTGGCGGGAGAGCAAGAGACCCAGTACTTC.

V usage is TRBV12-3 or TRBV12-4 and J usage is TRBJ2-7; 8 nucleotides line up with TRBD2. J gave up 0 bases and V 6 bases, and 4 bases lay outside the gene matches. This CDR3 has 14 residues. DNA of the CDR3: TGTGCCAGCAGACATCGGGAGGGCTCCTACGAGCAGTACTTC. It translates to CASRHREGSYEQYF.

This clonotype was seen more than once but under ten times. This CDR3 is CASSPIRDSGANVLTF. CDR3 coding DNA: TGTGCCAGCTCACCTATCAGGGACTCTGGGGCCAACGTCCTGACTTTC. This chain connects TRBV18 to TRBJ2-6; D possibly corresponds to TRBD1 (5 bases). This CDR3 has 16 amino acids. V lost 3 bases, J lost 0 bases, and 9 bases lay in between. CDR1 is KGHSH, CDR2 LQKENI, per germline.